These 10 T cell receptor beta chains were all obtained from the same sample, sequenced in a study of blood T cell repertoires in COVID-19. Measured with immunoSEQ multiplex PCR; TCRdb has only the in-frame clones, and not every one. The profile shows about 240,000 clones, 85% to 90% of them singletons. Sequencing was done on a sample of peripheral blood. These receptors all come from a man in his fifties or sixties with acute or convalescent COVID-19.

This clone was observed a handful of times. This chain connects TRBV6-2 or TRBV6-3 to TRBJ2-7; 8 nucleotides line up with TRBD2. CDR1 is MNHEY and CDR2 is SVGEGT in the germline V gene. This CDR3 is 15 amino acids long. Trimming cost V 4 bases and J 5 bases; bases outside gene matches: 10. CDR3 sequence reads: CASSSLAGGYDEQYF. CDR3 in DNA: TGTGCCAGCAGTTCCCTGGCGGGAGGTTACGACGAGCAGTACTTC.

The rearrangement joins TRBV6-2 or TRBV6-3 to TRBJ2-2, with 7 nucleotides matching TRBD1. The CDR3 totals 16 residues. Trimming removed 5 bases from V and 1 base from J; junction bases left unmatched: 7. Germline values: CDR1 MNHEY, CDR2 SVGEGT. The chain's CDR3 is CASSVTGTQNTGELFF. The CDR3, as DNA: TGTGCCAGCAGTGTGACAGGGACCCAGAACACCGGGGAGCTGTTTTTT.

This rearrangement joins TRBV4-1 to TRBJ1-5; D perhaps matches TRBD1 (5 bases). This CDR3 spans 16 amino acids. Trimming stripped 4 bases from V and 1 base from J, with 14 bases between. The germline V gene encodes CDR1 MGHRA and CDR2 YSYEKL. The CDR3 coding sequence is TGCGCCAGCAGCCGACTCCCCCGGGGGAGCAATCAGCCCCAGCATTTT. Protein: CASSRLPRGSNQPQHF.

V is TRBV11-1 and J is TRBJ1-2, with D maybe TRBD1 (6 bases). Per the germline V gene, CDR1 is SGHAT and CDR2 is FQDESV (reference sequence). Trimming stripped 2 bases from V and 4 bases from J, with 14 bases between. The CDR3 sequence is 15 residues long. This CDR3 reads CASSLRGGARYGYTF. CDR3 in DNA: TGTGCCAGCAGCTTACGGGGGGGCGCACGCTATGGCTACACCTTC.

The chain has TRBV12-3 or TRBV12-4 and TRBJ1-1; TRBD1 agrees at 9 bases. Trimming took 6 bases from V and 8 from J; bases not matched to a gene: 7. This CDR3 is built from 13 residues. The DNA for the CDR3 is TGTGCCAGCAGCTACAGGGGGCGCGGAGAAGCTTTCTTT. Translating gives CASSYRGRGEAFF.

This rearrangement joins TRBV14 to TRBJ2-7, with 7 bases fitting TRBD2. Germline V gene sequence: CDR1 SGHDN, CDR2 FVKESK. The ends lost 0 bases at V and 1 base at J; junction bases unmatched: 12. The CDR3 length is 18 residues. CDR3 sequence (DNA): TGTGCCAGCAGCCAAGATGTAAGGGACTACTATAGGTCCTACGAGCAGTACTTC. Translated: CASSQDVRDYYRSYEQYF.

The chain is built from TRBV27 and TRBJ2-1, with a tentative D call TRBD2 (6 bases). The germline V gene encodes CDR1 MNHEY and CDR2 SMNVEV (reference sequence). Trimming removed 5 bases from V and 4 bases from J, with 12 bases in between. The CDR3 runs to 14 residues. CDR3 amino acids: CASSVRDLYNEQFF. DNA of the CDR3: TGTGCCAGCAGTGTCAGGGACTTGTACAATGAGCAGTTCTTC.

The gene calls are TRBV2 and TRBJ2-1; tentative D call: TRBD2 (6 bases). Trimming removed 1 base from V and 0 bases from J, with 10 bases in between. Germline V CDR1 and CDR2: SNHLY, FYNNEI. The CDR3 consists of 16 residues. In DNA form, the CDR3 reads TGTGCCAGCAGTGAAGGGCGGGACCCCTCCTACAATGAGCAGTTCTTC. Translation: CASSEGRDPSYNEQFF.

The CDR3 here is CAWSGGSGKDPANYGYTF. The CDR3 region has the DNA TGTGCCTGGAGTGGTGGCAGCGGAAAGGACCCAGCTAACTATGGCTACACCTTC. V gene TRBV30 combines with J gene TRBJ1-2; the D is unclear. Germline V gives CDR1 GTSNPN, CDR2 SVGIG (reference sequence). V lost 1 base and J lost 0, with 21 bases in between. This CDR3 contains 18 residues.

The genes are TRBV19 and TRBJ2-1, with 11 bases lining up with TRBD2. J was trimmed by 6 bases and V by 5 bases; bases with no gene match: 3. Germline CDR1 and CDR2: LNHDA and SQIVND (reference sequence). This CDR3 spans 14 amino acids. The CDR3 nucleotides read TGTGCCAGTAGTGTTAGCGGGAGGGGCAATGAGCAGTTCTTC. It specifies CASSVSGRGNEQFF.